The TCR beta chain under discussion was sequenced for a study of Graves' ophthalmopathy and Graves' hyperthyroidism. General study points: Most thyroid-expanded clonotypes exceeding 0.001 frequency were also found in blood.

In regard to this clonotype: Its antigen is still unknown.

Germline assignment: CDR1 SQVTM and CDR2 ANQGSEA. V lost 8 bases, J lost 2 bases, and 12 bases lay in between. CDR3 length: 12 amino acids. As the template, RNA transcripts were used to amplify TCR beta CDR3 regions. Second-round multiplex PCR came after first-round RT-PCR with HTBI primers. TCRdb reprocessed the multiplex PCR reads via MiXCR and lists one record per CDR3 protein. Of about 700,000 distinct CDR3 sequences in the sample, about two fifths were seen once. The sequence derives from an adult man with Graves' ophthalmopathy. The sequenced sample consisted of peripheral blood. This chain connects TRBV29-1 to TRBJ1-2; TRBD1 might be the D (6 bases). For the CDR3, the DNA is TGCAGCTTGGTAGGGGGAAACTATGGCTACACCTTC. Translated: CSLVGGNYGYTF. The full variable domain, with the rest looked up from reference TRBV29-1 and TRBJ1-2, is SAVISQKPSRDICQRGTSLTIQCQVDSQVTMMFWYRQQPGQSLTLIATANQGSEATYESGFVIDKFPISRPNLTFSTLTVSNMSPEDSSIYLCSLVGGNYGYTFGSGTRLTVV.